This T cell receptor beta chain was observed in a study of CD8 T cells in ankylosing spondylitis. Study-wide results and limits: Disease-linked clones reportedly concentrated significantly in matched ankylosing spondylitis synovial fluid. What seemed typical of ankylosing spondylitis blood was a TCR beta motif built from under 10 highly homologous variants. Those disease-linked clones were CD8+; they were also relatively rare in peripheral blood.

Germline CDR1 reads SNHLY; CDR2 reads FYNNEI. The CDR3 sequence is 16 residues long. The V and J ends lost 3 bases and 0 bases respectively, with 15 bases between them. A word on this clonotype: Its antigen is unidentified.

In making TCR beta libraries, quantitative 5'-RACE with molecular barcodes was used. TCRdb itself ran the 5' RACE reads through MiXCR, one entry per CDR3 protein. In the table there are 150,000 or so distinct CDR3 sequences, 30% to 40% of which are singletons. The specimen was synovial fluid, either unsorted or a sorted T cell fraction (not recorded which). This clonotype originated in a male donor with ankylosing spondylitis. The J gene is TRBJ2-7, the V gene TRBV2; D might be TRBD2 (6 bases). The CDR3 region is CASSDGGGISSYEQYF. Here the CDR3 DNA reads TGTGCCAGCAGTGATGGGGGAGGTATCAGCTCCTACGAGCAGTACTTC.